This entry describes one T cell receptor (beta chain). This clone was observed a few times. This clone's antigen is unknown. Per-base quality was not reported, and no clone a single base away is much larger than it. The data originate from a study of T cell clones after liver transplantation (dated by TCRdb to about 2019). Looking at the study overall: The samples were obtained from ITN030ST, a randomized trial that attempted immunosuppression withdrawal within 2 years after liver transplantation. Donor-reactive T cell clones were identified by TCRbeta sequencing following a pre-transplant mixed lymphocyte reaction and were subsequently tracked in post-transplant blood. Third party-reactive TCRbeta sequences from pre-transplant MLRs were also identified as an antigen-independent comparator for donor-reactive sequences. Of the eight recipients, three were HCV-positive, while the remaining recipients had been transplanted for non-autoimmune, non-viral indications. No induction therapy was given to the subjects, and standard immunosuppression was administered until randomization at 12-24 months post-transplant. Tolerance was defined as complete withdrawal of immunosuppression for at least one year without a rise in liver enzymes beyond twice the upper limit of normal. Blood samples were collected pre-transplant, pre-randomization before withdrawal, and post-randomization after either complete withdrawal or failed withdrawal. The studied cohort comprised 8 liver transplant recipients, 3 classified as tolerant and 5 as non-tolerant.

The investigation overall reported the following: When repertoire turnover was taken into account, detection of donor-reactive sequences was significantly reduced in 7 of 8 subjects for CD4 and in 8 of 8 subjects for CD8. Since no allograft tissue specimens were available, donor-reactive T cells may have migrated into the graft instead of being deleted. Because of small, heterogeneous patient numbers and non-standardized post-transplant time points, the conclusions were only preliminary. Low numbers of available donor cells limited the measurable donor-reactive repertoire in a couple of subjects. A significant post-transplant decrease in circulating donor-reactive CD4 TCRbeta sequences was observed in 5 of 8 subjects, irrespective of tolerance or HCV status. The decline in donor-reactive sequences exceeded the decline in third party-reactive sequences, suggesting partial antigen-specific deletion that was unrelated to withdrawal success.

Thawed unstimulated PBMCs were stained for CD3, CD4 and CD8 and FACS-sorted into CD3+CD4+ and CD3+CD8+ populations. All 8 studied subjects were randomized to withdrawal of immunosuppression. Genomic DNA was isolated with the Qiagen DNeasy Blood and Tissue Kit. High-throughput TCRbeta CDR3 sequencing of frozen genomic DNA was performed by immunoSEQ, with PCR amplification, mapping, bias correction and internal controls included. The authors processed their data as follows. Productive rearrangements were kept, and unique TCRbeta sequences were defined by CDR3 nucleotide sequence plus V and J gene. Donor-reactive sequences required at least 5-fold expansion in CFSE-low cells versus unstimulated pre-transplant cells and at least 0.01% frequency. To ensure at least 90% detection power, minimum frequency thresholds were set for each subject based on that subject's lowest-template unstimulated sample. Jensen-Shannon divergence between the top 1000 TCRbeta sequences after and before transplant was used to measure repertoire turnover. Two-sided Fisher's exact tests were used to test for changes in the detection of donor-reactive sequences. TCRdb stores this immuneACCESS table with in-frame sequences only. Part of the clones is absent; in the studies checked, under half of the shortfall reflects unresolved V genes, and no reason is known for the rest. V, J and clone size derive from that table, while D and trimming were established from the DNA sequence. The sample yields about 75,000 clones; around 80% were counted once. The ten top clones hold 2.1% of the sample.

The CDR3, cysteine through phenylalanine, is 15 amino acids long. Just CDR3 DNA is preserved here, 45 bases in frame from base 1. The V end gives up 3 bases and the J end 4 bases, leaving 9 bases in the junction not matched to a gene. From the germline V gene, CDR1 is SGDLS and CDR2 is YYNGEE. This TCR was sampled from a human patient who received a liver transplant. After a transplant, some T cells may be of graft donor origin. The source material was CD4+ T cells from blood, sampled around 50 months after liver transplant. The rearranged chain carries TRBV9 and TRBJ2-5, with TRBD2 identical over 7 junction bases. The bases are TGTGCCAGCAGCGGCGGACTAGATCGGGGAGAGACCCAGTACTTC. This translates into CASSGGLDRGETQYF.